This paragraph covers one T cell receptor (beta chain) sequence. Its antigen is not known. Germline values: CDR1 LGHDT, CDR2 YNNKEL (reference sequence). CDR3 length equals 15 residues. The V end was cut by 2 bases, the J end by 6 bases, with 11 bases between. Anti-CD3/anti-CD28 beads served as a nonspecific positive control stimulus. CD4+ T cells upregulating both CD40 ligand and CD69 were sorted as responding cells. Anti-CD28/CD49d costimulation, CD40-blocking antibody and enfuvirtide were given to CD8-depleted PBMCs for under 20 hours. This was the immunoSEQ version 4 assay in survey mode. Sequencing used immunoSEQ multiplex PCR; TCRdb keeps in-frame clones, though not all of them. The profile covers 35,000 to 55,000 clones, with about nine tenths appearing a single time and more than 0.4% taken by the ten largest. The data belong to a study of persistence of HIV-infected CD4 T cells. Overall study context: Multiple blood draws of up to 180 mL, except a couple of donors with single leukapheresis. Findings and caveats of the study: Antigen-responding cells were enriched for degenerate expanded CDR3beta sequences. CMV- and Gag-responding cells had lower TCRbeta richness than CD3/CD28-responding cells.

The receptor comes from an adult woman with HIV who was CMV-seropositive. The chain uses TRBV3-1 (or the pseudogene TRBV3-2) and TRBJ1-6; D is perhaps TRBD1 (6 bases). The material was CD4+ T cells sorted from PBMCs after 18-hour stimulation, obtained from a patient who received antiretroviral therapy. The CDR3 reads CASSQSRGVNSPLHF. The CDR3 coding sequence is TGTGCCAGCAGCCAAAGTAGGGGGGTTAATTCACCCCTCCACTTT.